The sequence of this T cell receptor beta chain was determined in a study of T cells after yellow fever vaccination. At the level of the study: SMART-Seq v4 Ultra Low Input served to prepare low-cell-number fractions. Whole-study results and caveats: Most clones from primary vaccination resurfaced after the booster (about 96% CD4, about 91% CD8).

The germline V gene has CDR1 MNHNS and CDR2 SASEGT. Trimming cost V 6 bases and J 4 bases, with 16 bases left between them. The CDR3 is 14 amino acids. In regard to this clonotype: The antigen is unknown.

They built TCR cDNA with 5'RACE template switching, a step that put in a universal primer site and UMIs. TCRdb reanalysed the 5' RACE reads using MiXCR and keeps one entry per CDR3 protein. In the table there are approximately 330,000 distinct CDR3 sequences, around 12% of which are singletons. The sequence was obtained from a man younger than 35 who received the YFV17D yellow fever vaccine. The chain links TRBV6-1 to TRBJ2-7; a weak D match, TRBD1 (5 bases). Sequencing used CD4+ T cells sorted from PBMCs, obtained 15 days after the yellow fever booster vaccination. For the CDR3, the DNA is TGTGCCAGCAGGATATCGACAGTCCTATACGAGCAGTACTTC. Protein: CASRISTVLYEQYF.